This T cell receptor beta chain was observed in a study of T cells expressing NK-cell markers (dated by TCRdb to the early 2020s). Broadly, across the study: In sorted CD3+CD56+NKG2C+, CD3+CD56+NKG2C- and CD3+CD56-NKG2C+ T-cell subsets from several donors, TCR beta-chain repertoires were profiled. Seven of the eight sequenced donors were HCMV-seropositive and one was HCMV-seronegative. Randomly selected healthy volunteers, three men and five women, were used as the eight sequenced donors. The libraries were sequenced on Illumina HiSeq 2000/2500, MiSeq or NextSeq, producing 2 x 150 bp reads.

Measured from the cysteine to the phenylalanine, the CDR3 is 16 residues long. DNA is not recorded here. The CDR1 and CDR2 encoded by the germline V gene (reference sequence) are DFQATT and SNEGSKA. HCMV-specific IgG was detected in serum with a commercial ELISA kit to determine HCMV serostatus. Ficoll density gradient centrifugation was used to isolate peripheral blood mononuclear cells from blood. TCRdb shows the sequencer as Illumina HiSeq 2000. 5'RACE template switching, by which a universal primer site and unique molecular identifiers were added, was used to make TCR beta cDNA libraries. cDNA synthesis was primed from the TCR beta constant segment, followed by two successive PCR amplification steps. As for the authors' bioinformatics: MIGEC was used to demultiplex reads and group the reads by UMI, and MiTCR was used to assemble and quantify clonotypes. Only TCR cDNA sequences supported by at least two reads were kept to exclude erroneous sequences. The tcR package was used for downstream repertoire analysis, with clonotypes matched between fractions based on CDR3 nucleotide sequence plus V segment. Antigen specificity was annotated against VDJdb with VDJmatch, allowing one amino acid substitution in CDR3. TCRdb reprocessed the reads, reporting each CDR3 protein sequence once and no DNA. In this record, the V and J calls reflect TCRdb's handling and not the investigators' own analysis. This sample's clone table shows 500,000 or so distinct CDR3 sequences. Around 3.3% of the sample rests with the top ten.

Points on this clonotype: This receptor's antigen is unknown.

Results the study describes overall, beyond this receptor: Whether the expanded NKG2C-expressing T cell clones were specific for HCMV antigens remained unclear. For about 6 donors, the dominant CD3+CD56+NKG2C+ clonotypes were among the top 10 CD8+ clonotypes and accounted for about 1.0-7.5% of CD8+ T cells. Those dominant clonotypes were again the most abundant among CD3+CD56-NKG2C+ cells in a few donors, at about 28.3-65%.

This sequence originates from a man between 18 and 29 years old in good health. Donor details come from another sample of the same person, matched by shared clones. Sequenced sample: blood T cells: a sorted CD56 or NKG2C T cell subset, CD4+ or CD8+ T cells, or bulk PBMC T cells (not recorded which). The chain is encoded by TRBV20-1 joined to TRBJ2-7; TCRdb gives TRBD1 as the D gene, but with no DNA this cannot be confirmed. CDR3 sequence: CSATTVGIQGVYEQYF.